Listed below are T cell receptor beta chains from one sample, sequenced in a study of control samples from healthy donors and cancer patients. Profiled with immunoSEQ multiplex PCR; TCRdb holds only in-frame clones, not every one. The profile shows 85,000 to 90,000 clones, around 90% of them singletons. Sequenced input: PBMCs. The origin of the receptors is a woman aged 45 to 65 with colorectal cancer. Each CDR3 is given with its conserved first and last residue. Fields, in order: clone size, V gene, J gene, D gene, CDR3 protein, CDR3 DNA. A D gene is named only where the DNA matches it firmly. Expanded clones are given a class, and other clones once, few, many or no size at all.

-	TRBV5-4	TRBJ2-3	-	CASSPFSTDTQYF	TGTGCCAGCAGCCCATTTAGCACAGATACGCAGTATTTT
-	TRBV20-1	TRBJ2-5	-	CSAPTDWGPYF	TGCAGTGCTCCTACCGACTGGGGCCCATACTTC
once	TRBV7-6	TRBJ2-4	TRBD2	CASSPGLAGARGQYF	TGTGCCAGCAGCCCGGGACTAGCGGGGGCCCGGGGCCAGTACTTC
-	TRBV4-3	TRBJ1-2	-	CASSQSEGLGYTF	TGCGCCAGCAGCCAATCTGAGGGGCTAGGCTACACCTTC
-	TRBV3-1/TRBV3-2	TRBJ2-6	-	CASSPSGANVLTF	TGTGCCAGCAGCCCCTCTGGGGCCAACGTCCTGACTTTC
-	TRBV12-3/TRBV12-4	TRBJ1-2	-	CASSLRQAYGYTF	TGTGCCAGCAGTTTGAGGCAGGCCTATGGCTACACCTTC
-	TRBV6-5	TRBJ2-4	TRBD1	CASKPGQKNIQYF	TGTGCCAGCAAACCGGGACAGAAAAACATTCAGTACTTC
-	TRBV4-3	TRBJ2-2	-	CASSQRGGSANTGELFF	TGCGCCAGCAGCCAACGTGGGGGGAGCGCGAACACCGGGGAGCTGTTTTTT
once	TRBV5-5	TRBJ2-1	TRBD2	CASSPRDGRGNEQFF	TGTGCCAGCAGCCCAAGGGACGGGAGGGGCAATGAGCAGTTCTTC
-	TRBV19	TRBJ1-1	-	CASRTSMMNTEAFF	TGTGCCAGTAGAACGTCGATGATGAACACTGAAGCTTTCTTT
-	TRBV4-2	TRBJ2-1	TRBD2	CASSQGPGGTEQFF	TGTGCCAGCAGCCAAGGGCCCGGGGGGACTGAGCAGTTCTTC
-	TRBV10-3	TRBJ1-2	-	CAISTGQPNYGYTF	TGTGCCATCAGTACCGGACAGCCGAACTATGGCTACACCTTC
-	TRBV6-2/TRBV6-3	TRBJ2-3	-	CASSPSGDTQYF	TGTGCCAGCAGTCCCTCTGGAGATACGCAGTATTTT
-	TRBV19	TRBJ1-1	-	CASSSMQGLGTEAFF	TGTGCCAGTAGTAGCATGCAGGGTTTGGGCACTGAAGCTTTCTTT
few	TRBV4-1	TRBJ2-5	-	CASSQGSEETQYF	TGCGCCAGCAGCCAGGGATCGGAGGAGACCCAGTACTTC
-	TRBV14	TRBJ2-5	TRBD2	CASSPLAGGETQYF	TGTGCCAGCAGCCCCCTAGCGGGGGGAGAGACCCAGTACTTC
-	TRBV6-2/TRBV6-3	TRBJ2-5	TRBD1	CASSFPDRGFQETQYF	TGTGCCAGCAGTTTCCCGGACAGGGGGTTCCAAGAGACCCAGTACTTC
-	TRBV2	TRBJ1-4	-	CASSEALFRGNEKLFF	TGTGCCAGCAGTGAAGCGCTATTCCGGGGTAATGAAAAACTGTTTTTT
-	TRBV5-4	TRBJ2-5	TRBD1	CASSLKIGQGAGETQYF	TGTGCCAGCAGCTTGAAGATCGGACAGGGGGCCGGGGAGACCCAGTACTTC
-	TRBV7-3	TRBJ2-3	-	CASSQVGDTDTQYF	TGTGCCAGCAGCCAGGTGGGGGACACAGATACGCAGTATTTT
once	TRBV3-1/TRBV3-2	TRBJ2-5	TRBD2	CASSQNPRLAVETQYF	TGTGCCAGCAGCCAGAATCCGCGACTAGCCGTCGAGACCCAGTACTTC
-	TRBV6-2/TRBV6-3	TRBJ1-2	-	CASSYLDGAYGYTF	TGTGCCAGCAGTTACTTGGACGGAGCCTATGGCTACACCTTC
-	TRBV12-2	TRBJ2-2	-	CASRLALYTGELFF	TGTGCAAGTCGCTTAGCCTTATACACCGGGGAGCTGTTTTTT
-	TRBV24-1	TRBJ2-6	-	CATSDTQGAANVLTF	TGTGCCACCAGTGATACCCAGGGAGCGGCCAACGTCCTGACTTTC
-	TRBV5-4	TRBJ2-3	-	CASSLGQSTDTQYF	TGTGCCAGCAGCTTGGGGCAGTCCACAGATACGCAGTATTTT
-	TRBV5-1	TRBJ1-2	TRBD1	CASSLAQGTYGYTF	TGCGCCAGCAGCTTGGCACAGGGGACCTATGGCTACACCTTC
-	TRBV30	TRBJ2-3	-	CAWSVGTDTQYF	TGTGCCTGGAGTGTTGGCACAGATACGCAGTATTTT
-	TRBV30	TRBJ1-4	-	CAWSEGNGEKLFF	TGTGCCTGGAGCGAAGGGAACGGCGAAAAACTGTTTTTT
-	TRBV5-1	TRBJ1-4	TRBD1	CASSSTTGVGEKLFF	TGCGCCAGCAGCTCCACTACAGGGGTCGGGGAAAAACTGTTTTTT
-	TRBV7-8	TRBJ2-5	TRBD1	CASSLAIGTDSQETQYF	TGTGCCAGCAGCTTAGCTATAGGGACAGACTCTCAAGAGACCCAGTACTTC
-	TRBV4-1	TRBJ1-4	-	CASSPRDGGPEKLFF	TGCGCCAGCAGCCCCCGGGACGGAGGGCCCGAAAAACTGTTTTTT
-	TRBV28	TRBJ1-4	-	CASSEHTTNEKLFF	TGTGCCAGCAGTGAACATACAACTAATGAAAAACTGTTTTTT
once	TRBV6-5	TRBJ2-3	TRBD1	CASSPQTGVADTQYF	TGTGCCAGCAGCCCCCAGACAGGGGTAGCAGATACGCAGTATTTT
few	TRBV4-3	TRBJ2-3	TRBD2	CASSLGRGGLDTQYF	TGCGCCAGCAGCCTGGGGCGGGGGGGCCTGGATACGCAGTATTTT
-	TRBV7-2	TRBJ2-1	TRBD1	CASSFRRDSNEQFF	TGTGCCAGCAGCTTCCGCCGGGACAGCAATGAGCAGTTCTTC
-	TRBV12-5	TRBJ2-5	-	CASGLGEGWTGETQYF	TGTGCTAGTGGTTTAGGAGAAGGGTGGACGGGGGAGACCCAGTACTTC
-	TRBV27	TRBJ1-2	-	CASSLGGNYGYTF	TGTGCCAGCAGTTTGGGGGGGAACTATGGCTACACCTTC
few	TRBV10-3	TRBJ2-5	TRBD2	CAISRGGGPETQYF	TGTGCCATCAGTCGCGGGGGAGGGCCAGAGACCCAGTACTTC
-	TRBV3-1/TRBV3-2	TRBJ2-2	-	CARKEGVTGELFF	TGTGCCAGAAAAGAGGGGGTGACCGGGGAGCTGTTTTTT
-	TRBV5-6	TRBJ2-5	-	CASRLRANQETQYF	TGTGCCAGCAGACTAAGGGCGAACCAAGAGACCCAGTACTTC
-	TRBV2	TRBJ1-4	-	CASSEARQLNEKLFF	TGTGCCAGCAGTGAAGCACGGCAGTTAAATGAAAAACTGTTTTTT
-	TRBV10-1	TRBJ1-1	-	CASSFLRGDTEAFF	TGCGCCAGCAGTTTTCTCCGAGGAGATACTGAAGCTTTCTTT